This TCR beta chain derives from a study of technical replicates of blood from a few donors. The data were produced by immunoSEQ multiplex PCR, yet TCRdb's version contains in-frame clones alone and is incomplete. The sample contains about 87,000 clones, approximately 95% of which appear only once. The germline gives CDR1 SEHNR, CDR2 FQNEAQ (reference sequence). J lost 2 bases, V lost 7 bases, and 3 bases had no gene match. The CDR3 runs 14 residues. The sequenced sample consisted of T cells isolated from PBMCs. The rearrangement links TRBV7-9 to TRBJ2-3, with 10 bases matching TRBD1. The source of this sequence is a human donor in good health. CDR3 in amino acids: CASTGTGVTDTQYF. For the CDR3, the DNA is TGTGCCAGCACCGGGACAGGGGTCACAGATACGCAGTATTTT. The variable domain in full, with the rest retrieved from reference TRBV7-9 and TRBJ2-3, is DTGVSQNPRHKITKRGQNVTFRCDPISEHNRLYWYRQTLGQGPEFLTYFQNEAQLEKSRLLSDRFSAERPKGSFSTLEIQRTEQGDSAMYLCASTGTGVTDTQYFGPGTRLTVL.